This T cell receptor (beta chain) was sequenced for a study of OX40 agonist ivuxolimab in advanced cancers. V was trimmed by 7 bases and J by 0 bases, leaving 11 bases between them. Germline lookup yields CDR1 SGHTA and CDR2 FQGNSA. The CDR3 has 14 amino acids. Generated by immunoSEQ multiplex PCR, the TCRdb table keeps only in-frame clones and is missing some. The table has 65,000 to 80,000 clones, approximately 91% seen once. J is TRBJ2-3 and V is TRBV7-2, with D unresolved. The sample was CD4+ or CD8+ T cells sorted from blood, taken in a trial of the OX40 agonist ivuxolimab. The receptor comes from an adult with an advanced solid tumor such as melanoma, head and neck, liver or kidney cancer. CDR3 nucleotides: TGTGCCAGCAAGGCGGACCTAAGCACAGATACGCAGTATTTT. Translation: CASKADLSTDTQYF.